This T cell receptor beta chain was found in a study of T-cell memory formation after mild COVID-19. Background on the study: Each donor largely had its own TCR clusters.

Researchers used 5'RACE with constant-segment primers to make TCR alpha and TCR beta cDNA libraries that carry sample barcodes and UMIs. Each CDR3 protein is one row after TCRdb ran MiXCR on the 5' RACE reads. The table shows roughly 89,000 distinct CDR3 sequences, with about 15% occurring only once. This clonotype has a handful of counts. Its antigen is still unknown. The germline V gene has CDR1 LNHNV and CDR2 YYDKDF (reference sequence). The CDR3 runs to 16 residues. Trimming took 5 bases from V and 4 from J; bases not matched to a gene: 8. Whole-study findings and limits: Clones that contracted from day 15 to 85 had balanced CD4/CD8; later expanders were CD4+ biased. The main location of contracting CD4+ clones was CM and EM, and that of contracting CD8+ clones was EMRA.

Sequencing used PBMCs or a T cell subset sorted from them (not recorded which). This chain links TRBV15 with TRBJ1-4, with 9 bases aligning to TRBD1. This sequence was found in a young man who had mild COVID-19 (a few samples of this study predate the infection). Cell type and time point are not known. CDR3 nucleotide sequence: TGTGCCACCAGCGACCCGGACAGGGGTCATAATGAAAAACTGTTTTTT. Encoded protein: CATSDPDRGHNEKLFF.